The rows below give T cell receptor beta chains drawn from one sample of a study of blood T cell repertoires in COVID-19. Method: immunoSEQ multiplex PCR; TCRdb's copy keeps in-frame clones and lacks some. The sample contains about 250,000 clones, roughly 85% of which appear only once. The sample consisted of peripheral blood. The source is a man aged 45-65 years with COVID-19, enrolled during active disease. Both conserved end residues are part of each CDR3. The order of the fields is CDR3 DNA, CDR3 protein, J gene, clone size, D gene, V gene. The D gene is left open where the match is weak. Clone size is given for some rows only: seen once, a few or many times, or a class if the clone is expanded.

CDR3nt: TGCAGCGTTGAAGGAGTCGCTGGTAGGGGCATCACCTTC; CDR3aa: CSVEGVAGRGITF; j_gene: TRBJ1-2; abundance: -; d_gene: -; v_gene: TRBV29-1
CDR3nt: TGTGCCAGCAGCCAGGGACAGGGGGCTTCAAGTTCACCCCTCCACTTT; CDR3aa: CASSQGQGASSSPLHF; j_gene: TRBJ1-6; abundance: -; d_gene: TRBD1; v_gene: TRBV11-1
CDR3nt: TGTGCCAGCAGTGAAGCTACCCTGTTGGGGGGAGAGACCCAGTACTTC; CDR3aa: CASSEATLLGGETQYF; j_gene: TRBJ2-5; abundance: -; d_gene: -; v_gene: TRBV6-1
CDR3nt: TGTGCCAGCAGCTTTTTGACAGACTATGGCTACACCTTC; CDR3aa: CASSFLTDYGYTF; j_gene: TRBJ1-2; abundance: -; d_gene: -; v_gene: TRBV5-4
CDR3nt: TGCGCCAGCAGCCCGGGACAGGGAAATGACTACACCTTC; CDR3aa: CASSPGQGNDYTF; j_gene: TRBJ1-2; abundance: once; d_gene: TRBD1; v_gene: TRBV5-1
CDR3nt: TGCGCCAGCAGTCTAGCGGGGGGTTATTCCTACGAGCAGTACTTC; CDR3aa: CASSLAGGYSYEQYF; j_gene: TRBJ2-7; abundance: -; d_gene: TRBD2; v_gene: TRBV5-1
CDR3nt: TGTGCCAGCAGTTACTCGATGGGGTCCCCAGAAGACAGGGCGACGGGGGAGACCCAGTACTTC; CDR3aa: CASSYSMGSPEDRATGETQYF; j_gene: TRBJ2-5; abundance: -; d_gene: TRBD1; v_gene: TRBV6-2/TRBV6-3
CDR3nt: TGTGCCAGCTCACCACCCCAGGGAATGAGCGAGCAGTACTTC; CDR3aa: CASSPPQGMSEQYF; j_gene: TRBJ2-7; abundance: once; d_gene: -; v_gene: TRBV18
CDR3nt: TGTGCCTGGAGTTGGACATTAGTAAATGAGCAGTTCTTC; CDR3aa: CAWSWTLVNEQFF; j_gene: TRBJ2-1; abundance: -; d_gene: -; v_gene: TRBV30
CDR3nt: TGTGCCAGCAGTGAAAGGAGGGGGGGCATCAGGGATACGCAGTATTTT; CDR3aa: CASSERRGGIRDTQYF; j_gene: TRBJ2-3; abundance: once; d_gene: -; v_gene: TRBV2
CDR3nt: TGTGCCAGCAGCTTTGACTTCGCAGATACGCAGTATTTT; CDR3aa: CASSFDFADTQYF; j_gene: TRBJ2-3; abundance: once; d_gene: -; v_gene: TRBV13
CDR3nt: TGTGCCACCAGCAGAGATCGGGGGGGGTCCTACGAGCAGTACTTC; CDR3aa: CATSRDRGGSYEQYF; j_gene: TRBJ2-7; abundance: few; d_gene: TRBD2; v_gene: TRBV15
CDR3nt: TGCGCCAGCACGTGGGGGCAGACCTACAATGAGCAGTTCTTC; CDR3aa: CASTWGQTYNEQFF; j_gene: TRBJ2-1; abundance: -; d_gene: -; v_gene: TRBV10-2
CDR3nt: TGTGCCACCAGTGATGCACAGGGGGCCGGTCAGCCCCAGCATTTT; CDR3aa: CATSDAQGAGQPQHF; j_gene: TRBJ1-5; abundance: -; d_gene: TRBD1; v_gene: TRBV24-1
CDR3nt: TGTGCCAGCAGCCGATCCGGGACAGGGAACTATGGCTACACCTTC; CDR3aa: CASSRSGTGNYGYTF; j_gene: TRBJ1-2; abundance: -; d_gene: TRBD1; v_gene: TRBV4-2
CDR3nt: TGTGCCAGCACCAAAGGCAGGGGAAACACTGAAGCTTTCTTT; CDR3aa: CASTKGRGNTEAFF; j_gene: TRBJ1-1; abundance: -; d_gene: -; v_gene: TRBV13
CDR3nt: TGTGCCAGCGGGCGGGGGTTCGACACCGGGGAGCTGTTTTTT; CDR3aa: CASGRGFDTGELFF; j_gene: TRBJ2-2; abundance: -; d_gene: TRBD2; v_gene: TRBV7-3
CDR3nt: TGTGCCAGCTCACCACCGATGGGACAGGGTCTTTACGGCTACACCTTC; CDR3aa: CASSPPMGQGLYGYTF; j_gene: TRBJ1-2; abundance: -; d_gene: TRBD1; v_gene: TRBV18
CDR3nt: TGTGCCAGCAGCCAAGATCTTAGGGGACCCAGGGGCAATGAGCAGTTCTTC; CDR3aa: CASSQDLRGPRGNEQFF; j_gene: TRBJ2-1; abundance: -; d_gene: -; v_gene: TRBV4-2
CDR3nt: TGTGCCAGCGGCCTCGGACTAGCGGGGACAGATACGCAGTATTTT; CDR3aa: CASGLGLAGTDTQYF; j_gene: TRBJ2-3; abundance: -; d_gene: TRBD2; v_gene: TRBV6-5
CDR3nt: TGTGCCAGCAGTGAATTTTTCGGCGGCCCGACAGATACGCAGTATTTT; CDR3aa: CASSEFFGGPTDTQYF; j_gene: TRBJ2-3; abundance: -; d_gene: -; v_gene: TRBV25-1
CDR3nt: TGTGCCAGTACGAGGGCTGGGCAGTACACCGGGGAGCTGTTTTTT; CDR3aa: CASTRAGQYTGELFF; j_gene: TRBJ2-2; abundance: once; d_gene: -; v_gene: TRBV19
CDR3nt: TGTGCCAGCAAAGGCCGGAGGGGGCTCAGCGACGAGCAGTACTTC; CDR3aa: CASKGRRGLSDEQYF; j_gene: TRBJ2-7; abundance: -; d_gene: -; v_gene: TRBV6-5
CDR3nt: TGTGCCAGCAGCGCTTTTAGCGGGGGCACCGGGGAGCTGTTTTTT; CDR3aa: CASSAFSGGTGELFF; j_gene: TRBJ2-2; abundance: -; d_gene: TRBD2; v_gene: TRBV9
CDR3nt: TGTGCCAGCTCACCTGCAGGGACATCCGGCTATGGCTACACCTTC; CDR3aa: CASSPAGTSGYGYTF; j_gene: TRBJ1-2; abundance: -; d_gene: -; v_gene: TRBV18
CDR3nt: TGTGCCAGTAGTATGTCCGACAGTGGGCAGCCCCAGCATTTT; CDR3aa: CASSMSDSGQPQHF; j_gene: TRBJ1-5; abundance: -; d_gene: -; v_gene: TRBV19
CDR3nt: TGTGCCAGCAGTGGGTCGGGCGGGGGGAGGTTCACAGATACGCAGTATTTT; CDR3aa: CASSGSGGGRFTDTQYF; j_gene: TRBJ2-3; abundance: -; d_gene: TRBD2; v_gene: TRBV2
CDR3nt: TGTGCCAGCGGCCCGGACAGGGGATACAATGAGCAGTTCTTC; CDR3aa: CASGPDRGYNEQFF; j_gene: TRBJ2-1; abundance: -; d_gene: TRBD1; v_gene: TRBV9
CDR3nt: TGTGCCAGTAGCCTCGGAACTAGCCCAGAGACCCAGTACTTC; CDR3aa: CASSLGTSPETQYF; j_gene: TRBJ2-5; abundance: many; d_gene: -; v_gene: TRBV19
CDR3nt: TGTGCCAGCAGTCCGCTCCTTGGGCCACAGTTCTTC; CDR3aa: CASSPLLGPQFF; j_gene: TRBJ2-1; abundance: -; d_gene: -; v_gene: TRBV3-1/TRBV3-2
CDR3nt: TGTGCTAGCAGCTCAAGCGGGGGCTCCTACAATGAGCAGTTCTTC; CDR3aa: CASSSSGGSYNEQFF; j_gene: TRBJ2-1; abundance: few; d_gene: TRBD2; v_gene: TRBV7-7
CDR3nt: TGCAGTGCTAGAGCCCGGGATTCTTTCTTT; CDR3aa: CSARARDSFF; j_gene: TRBJ1-1; abundance: -; d_gene: -; v_gene: TRBV20-1
CDR3nt: TGTGCCAGCAGTGACTCTGGACAGGGGCTCGGCTACACCTTC; CDR3aa: CASSDSGQGLGYTF; j_gene: TRBJ1-2; abundance: -; d_gene: TRBD1; v_gene: TRBV6-4
CDR3nt: TGTGCCTGGGAAACAGGGAACCGCGGGGGATCAGACAATGAGCAGTTCTTC; CDR3aa: CAWETGNRGGSDNEQFF; j_gene: TRBJ2-1; abundance: once; d_gene: -; v_gene: TRBV30
CDR3nt: TGTGCCAGCACCGAGGAAAACACCCCGGTGGAGACCCAGTACTTC; CDR3aa: CASTEENTPVETQYF; j_gene: TRBJ2-5; abundance: -; d_gene: -; v_gene: TRBV2
CDR3nt: TGTGCCAGCAGCGTAGGCGGGACAGGTCACTACGAGCAGTACTTC; CDR3aa: CASSVGGTGHYEQYF; j_gene: TRBJ2-7; abundance: -; d_gene: TRBD1; v_gene: TRBV9
CDR3nt: TGTGCCAGCAGTACAAGGACAGGGGGTGAAGCTTTCTTT; CDR3aa: CASSTRTGGEAFF; j_gene: TRBJ1-1; abundance: -; d_gene: TRBD1; v_gene: TRBV6-5
CDR3nt: TGTGCCAGCAGCTTAGGGACAGGACAAGAGACCCAGTACTTC; CDR3aa: CASSLGTGQETQYF; j_gene: TRBJ2-5; abundance: -; d_gene: TRBD1; v_gene: TRBV11-3
CDR3nt: TGCAGCGTTGGTCCGTCTGGGGGCCCCTACAATGAGCAGTTCTTC; CDR3aa: CSVGPSGGPYNEQFF; j_gene: TRBJ2-1; abundance: -; d_gene: -; v_gene: TRBV29-1
CDR3nt: TGTGCCAGCAGCGTATTAGGGGACACTGAAGCTTTCTTT; CDR3aa: CASSVLGDTEAFF; j_gene: TRBJ1-1; abundance: -; d_gene: -; v_gene: TRBV9
CDR3nt: TGCGCCAGCAGCCCGCGGGGGGAGACCCAGTACTTC; CDR3aa: CASSPRGETQYF; j_gene: TRBJ2-5; abundance: -; d_gene: TRBD2; v_gene: TRBV5-1
CDR3nt: TGTGCCAGCAGTGAACCCCGGGTAGCTAACTATGGCTACACCTTC; CDR3aa: CASSEPRVANYGYTF; j_gene: TRBJ1-2; abundance: -; d_gene: -; v_gene: TRBV6-1
CDR3nt: TGTGCCAGCAGCTTAGCTCGGACTAGCGGGGGGCTGAATGAGCAGTTCTTC; CDR3aa: CASSLARTSGGLNEQFF; j_gene: TRBJ2-1; abundance: -; d_gene: TRBD2; v_gene: TRBV7-9
CDR3nt: TGTGCCAGCAGTTTTAGCAGGGAAAGCGAGCAGTACTTC; CDR3aa: CASSFSRESEQYF; j_gene: TRBJ2-7; abundance: -; d_gene: -; v_gene: TRBV12-3/TRBV12-4
CDR3nt: TGTGCCAGCAGCTTACTGGCAGGGTCCTACAATGAGCAGTTCTTC; CDR3aa: CASSLLAGSYNEQFF; j_gene: TRBJ2-1; abundance: -; d_gene: -; v_gene: TRBV7-3
CDR3nt: TGTGCCAGCAAGAGAAGCGGGGGGCAAGATACGCAGTATTTT; CDR3aa: CASKRSGGQDTQYF; j_gene: TRBJ2-3; abundance: -; d_gene: TRBD2; v_gene: TRBV7-2
CDR3nt: TGTGCCAGCAGCAATCCGGGACAGGGGACAGATACGCAGTATTTT; CDR3aa: CASSNPGQGTDTQYF; j_gene: TRBJ2-3; abundance: -; d_gene: -; v_gene: TRBV21-1
CDR3nt: TGTGCCAGCAGGCCGCCGCGGTCGTTCGACTATGGCTACACCTTC; CDR3aa: CASRPPRSFDYGYTF; j_gene: TRBJ1-2; abundance: -; d_gene: -; v_gene: TRBV6-5
CDR3nt: TGTGCCAGCAGCCAAGCCGTGGGGCTAGCGGACGAGCAGTACTTC; CDR3aa: CASSQAVGLADEQYF; j_gene: TRBJ2-7; abundance: -; d_gene: TRBD2; v_gene: TRBV4-2
CDR3nt: TGTGCCAGCTCACCACGACAGGGCGCCTACGAGCAGTACTTC; CDR3aa: CASSPRQGAYEQYF; j_gene: TRBJ2-7; abundance: -; d_gene: TRBD1; v_gene: TRBV18
CDR3nt: TGCGCCAGCAGCTTGGAAGGTCAGGGGAAAAACATTCAGTACTTC; CDR3aa: CASSLEGQGKNIQYF; j_gene: TRBJ2-4; abundance: -; d_gene: -; v_gene: TRBV5-1
CDR3nt: TGTGCCAGCAGCCAAGCAACCGGGGAGCAGTTCTTC; CDR3aa: CASSQATGEQFF; j_gene: TRBJ2-1; abundance: -; d_gene: -; v_gene: TRBV14
CDR3nt: TGTGCCACCGCCCCAGGGGCGAAAGATACGCAGTATTTT; CDR3aa: CATAPGAKDTQYF; j_gene: TRBJ2-3; abundance: -; d_gene: -; v_gene: TRBV11-2
CDR3nt: TGTGCCAGCAGCTTAGGACAGGGGGCAACCTACGAGCAGTACTTC; CDR3aa: CASSLGQGATYEQYF; j_gene: TRBJ2-7; abundance: -; d_gene: TRBD1; v_gene: TRBV11-2
CDR3nt: TGTGCCAGCAGCCAGAGCGGGGGGGCTATCTATTACACAGATACGCAGTATTTT; CDR3aa: CASSQSGGAIYYTDTQYF; j_gene: TRBJ2-3; abundance: once; d_gene: TRBD2; v_gene: TRBV3-1/TRBV3-2